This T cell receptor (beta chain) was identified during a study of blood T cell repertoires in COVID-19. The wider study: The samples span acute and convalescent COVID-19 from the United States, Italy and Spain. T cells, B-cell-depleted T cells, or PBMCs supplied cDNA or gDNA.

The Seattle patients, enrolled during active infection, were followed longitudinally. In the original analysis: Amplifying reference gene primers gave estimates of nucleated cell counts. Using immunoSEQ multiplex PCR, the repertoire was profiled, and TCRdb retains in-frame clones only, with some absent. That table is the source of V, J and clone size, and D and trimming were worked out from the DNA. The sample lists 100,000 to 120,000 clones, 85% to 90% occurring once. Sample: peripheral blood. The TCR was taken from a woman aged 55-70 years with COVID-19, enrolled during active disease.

CDR3 sequence reads: CSVDDMVGTEAFF. The CDR3 DNA reads as TGCAGCGTGGATGACATGGTTGGGACTGAAGCTTTCTTT. The rearrangement links TRBV29-1 to TRBJ1-1; D ambiguous. The V end was cut by 6 bases, the J end by 5 bases, with 16 bases between. Germline values: CDR1 SQVTM, CDR2 ANQGSEA. This CDR3 contains 13 residues.